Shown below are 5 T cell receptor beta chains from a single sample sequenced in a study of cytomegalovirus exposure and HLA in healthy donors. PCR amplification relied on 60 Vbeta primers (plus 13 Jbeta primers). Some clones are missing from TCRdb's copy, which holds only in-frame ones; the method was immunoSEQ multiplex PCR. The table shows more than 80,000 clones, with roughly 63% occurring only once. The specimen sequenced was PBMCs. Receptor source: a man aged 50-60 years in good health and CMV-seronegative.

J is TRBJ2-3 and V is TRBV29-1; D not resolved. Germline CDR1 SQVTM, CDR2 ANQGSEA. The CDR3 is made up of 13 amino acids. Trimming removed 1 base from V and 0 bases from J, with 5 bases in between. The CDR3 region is CSVEAESTDTQYF. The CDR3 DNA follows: TGCAGCGTTGAAGCAGAAAGCACAGATACGCAGTATTTT.

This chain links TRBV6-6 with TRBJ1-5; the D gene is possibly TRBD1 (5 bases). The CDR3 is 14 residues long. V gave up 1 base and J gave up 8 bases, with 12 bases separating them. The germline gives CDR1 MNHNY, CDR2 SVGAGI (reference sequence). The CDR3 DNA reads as TGTGCCAGCAGTTACTTTCCAGGGTACGAGCCCCAGCATTTT. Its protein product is CASSYFPGYEPQHF.

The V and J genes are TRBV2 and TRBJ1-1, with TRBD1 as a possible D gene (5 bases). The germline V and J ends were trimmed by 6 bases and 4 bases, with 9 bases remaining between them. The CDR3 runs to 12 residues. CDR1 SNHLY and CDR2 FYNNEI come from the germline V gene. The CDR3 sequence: CASSPGPTEAFF. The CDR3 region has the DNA TGTGCCAGCAGCCCAGGGCCCACTGAAGCTTTCTTT.

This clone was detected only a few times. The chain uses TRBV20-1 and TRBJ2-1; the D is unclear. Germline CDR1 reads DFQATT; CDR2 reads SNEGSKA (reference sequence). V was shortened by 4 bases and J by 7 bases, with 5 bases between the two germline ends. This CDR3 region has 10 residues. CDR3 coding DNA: TGCAGTGCTACCCGGAATGAGCAGTTCTTC. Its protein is CSATRNEQFF.

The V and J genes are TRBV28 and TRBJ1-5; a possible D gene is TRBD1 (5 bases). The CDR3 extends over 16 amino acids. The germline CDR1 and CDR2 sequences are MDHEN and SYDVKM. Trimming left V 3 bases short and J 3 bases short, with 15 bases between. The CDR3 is CASSLEGWQDNQPQHF. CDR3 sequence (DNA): TGTGCCAGCAGTTTGGAGGGGTGGCAGGACAATCAGCCCCAGCATTTT.